This paragraph covers one T cell receptor (beta chain) sequence. The sample belongs to a study of blood T cell repertoires in COVID-19. Looking at the study overall: Spain, Italy and the United States supplied samples that represented acute and convalescent COVID-19.

The V segment lost 0 bases and the J segment 2 bases; nucleotides outside the gene matches: 14. CDR3 length equals 20 residues. Germline V gives CDR1 MGHRA, CDR2 YSYEKL. In the original processing: Cell counts per sample came from amplifying reference gene primers. The repertoire was sequenced with immunoSEQ multiplex PCR; TCRdb's copy has only in-frame clones and lacks some. Clone size and the V and J calls come from that table; the DNA yielded D and trimming. The table shows fewer than 250,000 clones, with roughly nine tenths occurring only once. Enrollment of patients from Seattle took place during active infection, with longitudinal follow-up.

The chain joins TRBV4-1 to TRBJ2-7, with 12 bases aligning to TRBD2. The receptor's source is a man aged 60 to 69 with COVID-19, enrolled during active disease. The sequenced material came from peripheral blood. CDR3 in DNA: TGCGCCAGCAGCCAAGATTTCCTAGCGGGAGGGAATTCGTGGCCCTACGAGCAGTACTTC. It specifies CASSQDFLAGGNSWPYEQYF.